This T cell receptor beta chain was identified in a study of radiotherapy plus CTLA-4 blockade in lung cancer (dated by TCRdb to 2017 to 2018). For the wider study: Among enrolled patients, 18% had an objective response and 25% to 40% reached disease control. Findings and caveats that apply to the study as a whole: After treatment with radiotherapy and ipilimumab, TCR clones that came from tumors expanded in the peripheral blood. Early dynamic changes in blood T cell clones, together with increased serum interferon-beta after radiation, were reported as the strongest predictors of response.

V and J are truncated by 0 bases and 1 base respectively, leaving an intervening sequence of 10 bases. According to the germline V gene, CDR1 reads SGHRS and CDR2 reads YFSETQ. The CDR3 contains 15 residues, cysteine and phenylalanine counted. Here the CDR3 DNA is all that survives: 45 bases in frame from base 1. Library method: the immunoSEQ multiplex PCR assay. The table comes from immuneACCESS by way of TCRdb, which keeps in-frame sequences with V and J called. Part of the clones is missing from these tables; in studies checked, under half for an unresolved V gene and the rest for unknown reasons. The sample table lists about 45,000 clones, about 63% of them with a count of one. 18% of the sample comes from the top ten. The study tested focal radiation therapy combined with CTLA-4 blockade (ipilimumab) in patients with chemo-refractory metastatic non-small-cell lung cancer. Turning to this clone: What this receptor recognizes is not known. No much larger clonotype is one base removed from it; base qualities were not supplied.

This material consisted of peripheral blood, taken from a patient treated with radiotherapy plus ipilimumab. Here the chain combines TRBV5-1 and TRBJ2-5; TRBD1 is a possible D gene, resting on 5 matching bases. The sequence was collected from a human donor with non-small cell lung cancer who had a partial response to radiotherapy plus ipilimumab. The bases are TGCGCCAGCAGCTTGGCCGGACACCTCCAAGAGACCCAGTACTTC. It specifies CASSLAGHLQETQYF. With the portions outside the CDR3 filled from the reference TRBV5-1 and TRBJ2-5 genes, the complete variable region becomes KAGVTQTPRYLIKTRGQQVTLSCSPISGHRSVSWYQQTPGQGLQFLFEYFSETQRNKGNFPGRFSGRQFSNSRSEMNVSTLELGDSALYLCASSLAGHLQETQYFGPGTRLLVL.